This T cell receptor (beta chain) derives from a study of blood T cells in healthy people across ages. From germline, CDR1 is SEHNR and CDR2 FQNEAQ (reference sequence). There are 16 residues in the CDR3. J lost 3 bases, V lost 5 bases, and 12 bases had no gene match. A second PCR of about 7 to 12 cycles used a sample-barcoded 5' primer and a J-beta primer mix. Each CDR3 protein gets one entry after TCRdb re-called the 5' RACE reads with MiXCR. The table shows 750,000 to 850,000 distinct CDR3 sequences, with roughly 25% occurring only once. The same data also contributed to another study, on T cells of mothers and their children.

The chain employs TRBV7-9 and TRBJ2-5; 7 bases agree with TRBD2. Sequencing was done on a sample of blood. The receptor comes from a boy younger than 18 in good health. DNA for the CDR3: TGTGCCAGCAGCCCCGGGGGGTTCCGCTTCAAAGAGACCCAGTACTTC. Translation: CASSPGGFRFKETQYF.